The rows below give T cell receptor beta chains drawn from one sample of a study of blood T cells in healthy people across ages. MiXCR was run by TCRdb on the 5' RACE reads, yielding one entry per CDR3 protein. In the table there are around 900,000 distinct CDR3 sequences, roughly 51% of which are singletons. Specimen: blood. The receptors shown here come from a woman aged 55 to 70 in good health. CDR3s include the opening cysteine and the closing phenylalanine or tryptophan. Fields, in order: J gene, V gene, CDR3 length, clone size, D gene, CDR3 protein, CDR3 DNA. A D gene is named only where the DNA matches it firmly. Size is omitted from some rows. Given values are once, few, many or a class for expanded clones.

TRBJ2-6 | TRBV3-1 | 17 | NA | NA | CASSQAGVYSGANVLTF | TGTGCCAGCAGCCAAGCGGGGGTTTATTCTGGGGCCAACGTCCTGACTTTC
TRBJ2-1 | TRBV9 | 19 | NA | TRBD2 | CASSSRSWTSGRSYNEQFF | TGTGCCAGCAGCTCCCGGTCCTGGACTAGCGGGAGGAGCTACAATGAGCAGTTCTTC
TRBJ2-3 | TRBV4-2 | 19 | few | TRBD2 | CASSQDGTSGSQSTDTQYF | TGTGCCAGCAGCCAAGATGGGACTAGCGGGTCCCAAAGCACAGATACGCAGTATTTT
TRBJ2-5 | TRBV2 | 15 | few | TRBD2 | CASRVSGGGQETQYF | TGTGCCAGCAGGGTTAGCGGGGGGGGCCAAGAGACCCAGTACTTC
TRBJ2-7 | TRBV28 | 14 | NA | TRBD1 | CASSRQGAINEQYF | TGTGCCAGCAGTCGCCAGGGGGCGATTAACGAGCAGTACTTC
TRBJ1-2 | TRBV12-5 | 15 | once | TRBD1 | CASGLDQDRHYGYTF | TGTGCTAGTGGTTTGGACCAGGACAGGCACTATGGCTACACCTTC
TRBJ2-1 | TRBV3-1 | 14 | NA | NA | CASSQGGWPKGLFF | TGTGCCAGCAGCCAAGGAGGGTGGCCCAAAGGTTTGTTCTTC
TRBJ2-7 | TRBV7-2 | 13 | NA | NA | CASSFPNSYEQYF | TGTGCCAGCAGCTTTCCTAACTCCTACGAGCAGTACTTC
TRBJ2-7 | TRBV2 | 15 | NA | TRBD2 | CASGLAGGLVDEQYF | TGTGCCAGCGGTCTAGCGGGGGGCCTGGTCGACGAGCAGTACTTC
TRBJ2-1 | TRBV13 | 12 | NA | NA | CASSPRTKWKFF | TGTGCCAGCAGCCCCAGGACTAAATGGAAGTTCTTC
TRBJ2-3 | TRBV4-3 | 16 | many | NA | CASSQGPSSGTDTQYF | TGCGCCAGCAGCCAAGGCCCTTCATCGGGCACAGATACGCAGTATTTT
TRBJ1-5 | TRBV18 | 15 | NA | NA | CASSPGRGGNQPQHF | TGTGCCAGCTCACCGGGGAGGGGGGGCAATCAGCCCCAGCATTTT
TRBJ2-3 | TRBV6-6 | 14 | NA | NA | CASSGKRFTDTQYF | TGTGCCAGCTCGGGAAAAAGATTCACAGATACGCAGTATTTT
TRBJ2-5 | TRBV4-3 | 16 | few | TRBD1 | CASSQEIRGLQETQYF | TGCGCCAGCAGCCAAGAGATCAGGGGGCTCCAAGAGACCCAGTACTTC
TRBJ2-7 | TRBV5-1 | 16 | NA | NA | CASTFKTGTNSYEQYF | TGCGCCAGCACCTTTAAGACCGGGACCAACTCCTACGAGCAGTACTTC
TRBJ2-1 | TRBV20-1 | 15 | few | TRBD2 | CSAREYSGRGNEQFF | TGCAGTGCTAGAGAGTATAGCGGGAGAGGCAATGAGCAGTTCTTC
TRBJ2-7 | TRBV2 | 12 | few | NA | CASSTKVYEQYF | TGTGCCAGCAGCACGAAGGTCTACGAGCAGTACTTC
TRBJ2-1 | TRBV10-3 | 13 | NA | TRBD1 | CATSGDRDHEQFF | TGTGCCACCAGTGGGGACAGGGACCATGAGCAGTTCTTC
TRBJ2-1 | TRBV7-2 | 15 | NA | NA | CASSLTGHVTDTQFF | TGTGCCAGCAGCTTAACAGGACACGTCACAGATACGCAGTTCTTC
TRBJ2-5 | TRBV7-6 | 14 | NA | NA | CASSLTWEGETQYF | TGTGCCAGCAGCTTGACTTGGGAAGGAGAGACCCAGTACTTC
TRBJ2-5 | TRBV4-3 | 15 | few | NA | CASSQVVWAQETQYF | TGCGCCAGCAGCCAAGTCGTATGGGCCCAAGAGACCCAGTACTTC
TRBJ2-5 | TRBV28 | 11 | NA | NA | CASIRNNEQYF | TGTGCCAGCATTAGAAACAATGAGCAGTACTTC
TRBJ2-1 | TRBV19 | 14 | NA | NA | CASSMDEVYNEQFF | TGTGCCAGTAGTATGGATGAGGTTTACAATGAGCAGTTCTTC
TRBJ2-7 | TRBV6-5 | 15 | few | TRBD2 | CASSFTSGAHYEQYF | TGTGCCAGCAGCTTCACTAGCGGGGCCCACTACGAGCAGTACTTC
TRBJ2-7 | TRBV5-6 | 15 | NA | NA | CASSFWLPISHEQYF | TGTGCCAGCAGCTTCTGGCTACCGATCTCCCACGAGCAGTACTTC
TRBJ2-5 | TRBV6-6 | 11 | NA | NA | CASGAHETQYF | TGTGCCAGCGGGGCCCACGAGACCCAGTACTTC
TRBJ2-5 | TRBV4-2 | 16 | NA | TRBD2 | CASSRLAGGQYNEQYF | TGTGCCAGCAGCAGACTAGCGGGAGGCCAGTACAATGAGCAGTACTTC
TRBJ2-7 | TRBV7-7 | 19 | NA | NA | CASSLTRSGQLSASYEQYF | TGTGCCAGCAGCTTAACGAGAAGTGGACAGCTCTCTGCTTCCTACGAGCAGTACTTC
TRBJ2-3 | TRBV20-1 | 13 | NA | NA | CSARARAADTQYF | TGCAGTGCTAGAGCCCGGGCTGCAGATACGCAGTATTTT
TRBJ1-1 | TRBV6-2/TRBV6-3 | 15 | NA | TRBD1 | CASSWDRGGYTEAFF | TGTGCCAGCAGTTGGGACAGGGGAGGGTATACTGAAGCTTTCTTT
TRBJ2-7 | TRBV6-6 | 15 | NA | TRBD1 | CASSKGQGAGNEQYF | TGTGCCAGCAGTAAAGGACAGGGGGCCGGTAACGAGCAGTACTTC
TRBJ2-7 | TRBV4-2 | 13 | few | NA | CASSQQTGYEQYF | TGTGCCAGCAGCCAGCAGACTGGCTACGAGCAGTACTTC
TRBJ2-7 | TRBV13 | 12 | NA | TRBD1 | CASSWGQYEQYF | TGTGCCAGCAGCTGGGGACAGTACGAGCAGTACTTC
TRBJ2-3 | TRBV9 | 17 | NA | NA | CASSERQARLGSDTQYF | TGTGCCAGCAGCGAAAGACAGGCTAGGCTGGGGTCAGATACGCAGTATTTT
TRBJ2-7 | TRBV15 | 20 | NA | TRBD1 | CATSNDRVGPIWRSRYEQYF | TGTGCCACCAGCAATGACAGGGTTGGTCCGATTTGGCGGTCAAGATACGAGCAGTACTTC
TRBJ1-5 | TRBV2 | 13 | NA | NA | CASRGTGSQPQHF | TGTGCCAGCAGGGGAACAGGGTCGCAGCCCCAGCATTTT
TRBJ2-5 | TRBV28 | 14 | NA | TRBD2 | CASSRREVQETQYF | TGTGCCAGCTCCAGGCGGGAGGTCCAAGAGACCCAGTACTTC
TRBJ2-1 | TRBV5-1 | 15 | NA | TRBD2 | CASSPRTSRGDEQFF | TGCGCCAGCAGCCCGCGGACTAGTCGTGGGGATGAGCAGTTCTTC
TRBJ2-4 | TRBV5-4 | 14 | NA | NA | CASSQSPEVNIQYF | TGTGCCAGCAGTCAGTCGCCGGAGGTGAACATTCAGTACTTC
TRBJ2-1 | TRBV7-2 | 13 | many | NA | CASSLDRNNEQFF | TGTGCCAGCAGTTTAGACAGGAACAATGAGCAGTTCTTC
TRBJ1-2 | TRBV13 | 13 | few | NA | CASSSRETYGYTF | TGTGCCAGCAGTTCCAGGGAGACCTATGGCTACACCTTC
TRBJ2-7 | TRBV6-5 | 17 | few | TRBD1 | CASSYAVRQGISSEQYF | TGTGCCAGCAGTTACGCTGTTCGACAGGGTATATCATCCGAGCAGTACTTC
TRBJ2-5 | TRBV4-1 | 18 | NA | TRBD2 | CASSRTSGRVVIMETQYF | TGCGCCAGCAGCCGGACTAGCGGGAGGGTGGTTATTATGGAGACCCAGTACTTC
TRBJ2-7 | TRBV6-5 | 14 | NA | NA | CASARSFLNYEQYF | TGTGCCAGCGCTCGATCATTCCTTAACTACGAGCAGTACTTC
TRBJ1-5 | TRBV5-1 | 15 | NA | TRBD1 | CASSLTGQGEQPQHF | TGCGCCAGCAGCTTGACCGGACAGGGGGAACAGCCCCAGCATTTT
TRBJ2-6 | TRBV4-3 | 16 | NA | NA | CASSQSLGYGANVLTF | TGCGCCAGCAGCCAAAGTTTAGGGTACGGGGCCAACGTCCTGACTTTC
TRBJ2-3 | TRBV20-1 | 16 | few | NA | CSASGLRTEIYDTQYF | TGCAGTGCTAGTGGTCTGAGGACGGAGATCTATGATACGCAGTATTTT